The clone carrying this T cell receptor beta chain was seen only a few times. The target antigen is unknown. This sample is drawn from a study of T-cell reconstitution after alpha-beta-depleted transplantation in children. Overall study results and limits: One year after transplant, T-cell counts and diversity came mostly from newly produced T cells. Reportedly, alpha-beta T cells present about two months post-transplant originated from several hundred expanded clones of graft origin.

Preparation of the TCRbeta library used unique molecular identifiers. Each CDR3 protein gets one entry after TCRdb re-called the PCR reads with MiXCR. The sample includes a few hundred thousand distinct CDR3 sequences, 6.5% to 9% seen only once; the top ten take about 9.3%. This CDR3 comprises 16 residues. The V segment lost 6 bases and the J segment 4 bases; nucleotides outside the gene matches: 13. The germline CDR1 and CDR2 sequences are SQVTM and ANQGSEA. The TCR originated in a female patient between 2 and 15 years old who had a stem cell transplant for Fanconi anemia, so the T cells may come from the graft donor. The gene calls are TRBV29-1 and TRBJ2-5; 11 bases agree with TRBD2. This material consisted of peripheral blood, taken 360 days after TCRalphabeta/CD19-depleted stem cell transplant. In DNA form, the CDR3 reads TGCAGCGTCCGGGTGACTAGCGGGAAGGTGGGAGAGACCCAGTACTTC. Translating it yields CSVRVTSGKVGETQYF.